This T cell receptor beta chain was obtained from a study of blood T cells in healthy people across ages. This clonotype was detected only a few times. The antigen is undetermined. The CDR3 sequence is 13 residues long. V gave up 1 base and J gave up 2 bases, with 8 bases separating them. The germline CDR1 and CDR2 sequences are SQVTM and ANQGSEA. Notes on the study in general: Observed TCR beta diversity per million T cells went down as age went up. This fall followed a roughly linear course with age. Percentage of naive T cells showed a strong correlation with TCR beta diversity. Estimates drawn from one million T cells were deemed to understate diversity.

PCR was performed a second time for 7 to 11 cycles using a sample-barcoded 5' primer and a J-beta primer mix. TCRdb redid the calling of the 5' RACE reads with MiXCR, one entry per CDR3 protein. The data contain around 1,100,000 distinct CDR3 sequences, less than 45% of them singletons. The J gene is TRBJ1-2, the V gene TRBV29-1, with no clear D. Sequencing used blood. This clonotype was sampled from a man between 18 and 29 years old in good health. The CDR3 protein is CSVEVNPNYGYTF. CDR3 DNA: TGCAGCGTTGAAGTCAACCCAAACTATGGCTACACCTTC.